The 24 T cell receptor beta chains presented below share a single source sample, sequenced in a study of cytomegalovirus exposure and HLA in healthy donors (dated 2017 in TCRdb). Library preparation was by the immunoSEQ multiplex PCR assay. A mixture of 60 forward primers for TCR Vbeta segments and 13 reverse primers for TCR Jbeta segments was used in the multiplex PCR. This is the immuneACCESS table as TCRdb keeps it, with only in-frame sequences that have V and J called. A part of the clones is gone; compared with another copy, unresolved V genes explain less than half, and the rest is unexplained. This sample is represented by fewer than 150,000 clones; over 75% of them were singletons. Approximately 2.1% of the sample lies in the top ten. The sample taken for sequencing was PBMCs. Receptors were obtained from a young man in good health and CMV-seronegative.

The chain is built from TRBV27 and TRBJ2-7; D gene ambiguous. V lost 2 bases and J 4 bases, leaving 6 bases between the germline ends. There are 12 residues in the CDR3. Looked up from germline, CDR1 is MNHEY and CDR2 is SMNVEV (reference sequence). The CDR3 bases are TGTGCCAGCAGTTTAACCGGTTACGAGCAGTACTTC. It translates to CASSLTGYEQYF.

This sequence joins TRBV28 and TRBJ1-5, with TRBD1 matching over 7 bases. V trimming: 7 bases; J trimming: 2 bases; junction bases outside the gene matches: 8. Germline V lookup: CDR1 MDHEN, CDR2 SYDVKM. CDR3 size: 15 residues. The CDR3 coding sequence is TGTGCCAGCATCAAACAGGGGCTGTGCAATCAGCCCCAGCATTTT. This gives the protein CASIKQGLCNQPQHF.

This sequence joins TRBV6-5 and TRBJ1-6; D call uncertain. The CDR3 runs to 15 residues. The V end lost 4 bases, the J end lost 6 bases, and 13 bases lay between the germline ends. Germline CDR1 MNHEY, CDR2 SVGAGI. DNA for the CDR3: TGTGCCAGCAGTTCTCCGCTCGGGTCTAATTCACCCCTCCACTTT. It encodes CASSSPLGSNSPLHF.

The gene calls are TRBV28 and TRBJ1-4; D gene uncertain. Germline lookup yields CDR1 MDHEN and CDR2 SYDVKM. Trimming removed 5 bases at V and 6 bases at J, with 4 bases between. The CDR3 runs to 11 residues. The CDR3 coding sequence is TGTGCCAGCAGTCGAGATGAAAAACTGTTTTTT. Translation: CASSRDEKLFF.

There are a few counts of this clone. The chain uses TRBV2 and TRBJ2-5, with 7 bases identical to TRBD2. Losses at the gene ends were 6 bases for V and 5 bases for J; bases not matched to a gene: 9. The CDR3 is made up of 14 amino acids. Germline V gene sequence: CDR1 SNHLY, CDR2 FYNNEI. CDR3 nucleotides: TGTGCCAGCAGCTTACTAGCGTCACGGGAGACCCAGTACTTC. This encodes CASSLLASRETQYF.

This rearrangement joins TRBV6-1 to TRBJ2-7; D possibly corresponds to TRBD1 (5 bases). The ends were cut back, 8 bases at V and 3 bases at J, with 11 bases in the middle. Germline CDR1 and CDR2: MNHNS and SASEGT. The CDR3 runs to 12 residues. CDR3: CASARTGYEQYF. CDR3 DNA sequence: TGTGCCAGCGCCCGCACAGGCTACGAGCAGTACTTC.

This clone was found once. This chain connects TRBV6-5 to TRBJ2-1; 12 bases align to TRBD2. The CDR3 has 15 residues. Germline loops: CDR1 MNHEY, CDR2 SVGAGI. The J segment lost 10 bases and the V segment lost 5 bases, leaving 9 bases of the junction unmatched. CDR3 residues: CASSTGTSGSGEQFF. The DNA for the CDR3 is TGTGCCAGCAGTACCGGGACTAGCGGGTCGGGCGAGCAGTTCTTC.

The V call is TRBV10-1, the J call TRBJ2-1; 11 nucleotides line up with TRBD2. V trimming: 5 bases; J trimming: 9 bases; junction bases outside the gene matches: 3. The CDR3 is 13 amino acids. CDR1 is WNHNN and CDR2 is SYGVQD in the germline V gene (reference sequence). CDR3 residues: CASSPGLAGEQFF. DNA of the CDR3: TGCGCCAGCAGTCCCGGACTAGCGGGTGAGCAGTTCTTC.

V usage is TRBV7-9 and J usage is TRBJ2-7; D perhaps matches TRBD1 (5 bases). The CDR3 runs 15 residues. The germline gives CDR1 SEHNR, CDR2 FQNEAQ (reference sequence). With 5 bases removed from V and 1 base from J, the gap between germline ends came to 15 bases. CDR3 sequence: CASSPTEVPSYEQYF. DNA of the CDR3: TGTGCCAGCAGCCCGACAGAGGTGCCTTCCTACGAGCAGTACTTC.

The genes are TRBV28 and TRBJ1-3, with 8 positions matching TRBD1. Unmatched junction bases numbered 5, after V lost 4 bases and J lost 3 bases. From germline, CDR1 is MDHEN and CDR2 SYDVKM. This CDR3 is built from 15 residues. The CDR3 DNA sequence: TGTGCCAGCAGTTCGAGGACAGGGTTTGGAAACACCATATATTTT. This sequence encodes CASSSRTGFGNTIYF.

The chain has TRBV15 and TRBJ1-2, with D uncertain. Germline CDR1 is LNHNV and CDR2 is YYDKDF (reference sequence). The CDR3 is 14 residues long. The germline V and J ends were trimmed by 0 bases and 0 bases, with 5 bases remaining between them. The CDR3 nucleotides are TGTGCCACCAGCAGAGAGGCAGCTAACTATGGCTACACCTTC. This translates into CATSREAANYGYTF.

The chain uses TRBV19 and TRBJ2-5; 7 bases map to TRBD1. Trimming at V came to 7 bases and at J to 5 bases, leaving 7 bases not matched to a gene. The CDR3 runs to 13 residues. The germline V gene has CDR1 LNHDA and CDR2 SQIVND (reference sequence). The CDR3: CASNRGLRETQYF. The CDR3 region has the DNA TGTGCCAGTAACAGGGGCCTGCGGGAGACCCAGTACTTC.

V is TRBV2 and J is TRBJ2-7; the match to TRBD2 covers 7 bases. The CDR3 is made up of 14 amino acids. From germline, CDR1 is SNHLY and CDR2 FYNNEI. V dropped 6 bases and J dropped 5; count of bases not matched to a gene: 10. The CDR3 loop reads CASSSFITSDEQYF. DNA for the CDR3: TGTGCCAGCAGCTCCTTCATTACTAGCGACGAGCAGTACTTC.

V is TRBV6-5 and J is TRBJ1-1; D may be TRBD1 (5 bases). Trimming removed 6 bases at V and 4 bases at J, with 18 bases between. The CDR3 consists of 15 residues. Germline V gene data show CDR1 as MNHEY and CDR2 as SVGAGI. The CDR3 DNA follows: TGTGCCAGCAGATATACGTTGTGGGGGGGCACTGAAGCTTTCTTT. Its protein is CASRYTLWGGTEAFF.

The chain employs TRBV29-1 and TRBJ1-3, with 8 bases matching TRBD1. The J segment lost 4 bases and the V segment lost 7 bases, leaving 6 bases of the junction unmatched. The CDR3 totals 13 residues. Germline CDR1 SQVTM, CDR2 ANQGSEA. The CDR3: CSGLTGVGNTIYF. In nucleotides, the CDR3 is TGCAGCGGACTGACAGGGGTCGGAAACACCATATATTTT. Full variable domain (outside the CDR3, taken from reference TRBV29-1 and TRBJ1-3): SAVISQKPSRDICQRGTSLTIQCQVDSQVTMMFWYRQQPGQSLTLIATANQGSEATYESGFVIDKFPISRPNLTFSTLTVSNMSPEDSSIYLCSGLTGVGNTIYFGEGSWLTVV.

J is TRBJ2-5 and V is TRBV29-1; a weak D match, TRBD2 (6 bases). This CDR3 contains 14 residues. Trimming took off 5 bases at V and 3 bases at J, with 16 bases between the two ends. Germline V gene sequence: CDR1 SQVTM, CDR2 ANQGSEA. CDR3 region: CSVSKGGAKETQYF. The CDR3 DNA follows: TGCAGCGTTTCGAAAGGAGGGGCGAAAGAGACCCAGTACTTC.

The V call is TRBV7-8, the J call TRBJ2-1, with D perhaps TRBD2 (6 bases). Germline CDR1 and CDR2: SGHVS and FQNEAQ. With 0 bases removed from V and 5 bases from J, the gap between germline ends came to 11 bases. This CDR3 comprises 15 residues. CDR3 coding DNA: TGTGCCAGCAGCTTAGCGCCTAGCGCGAACAATGAGCAGTTCTTC. Translation: CASSLAPSANNEQFF.

The chain joins TRBV19 to TRBJ2-5, with D hard to call. CDR3 length: 13 amino acids. V dropped 0 bases and J dropped 2 bases, with 4 bases sitting between them. CDR1 LNHDA and CDR2 SQIVND come from the germline V gene (reference sequence). DNA of the CDR3: TGTGCCAGTAGTATAGACAGACAAGAGACCCAGTACTTC. It codes for CASSIDRQETQYF.

This clone was seen a handful of times. The chain combines TRBV4-1 with TRBJ2-7; the D is unclear. This CDR3 is built from 16 residues. The V gene's germline CDR1 is MGHRA and CDR2 YSYEKL. Trimming stripped 0 bases from V and 0 bases from J, with 12 bases between. CDR3 residues: CASSQDVPASSYEQYF. CDR3 DNA: TGCGCCAGCAGCCAAGATGTCCCCGCTAGCTCCTACGAGCAGTACTTC.

The CDR3 DNA sequence: TGCGCCAGCAGCCAAGATCTAGCGGGCACAGATACGCAGTATTTT. It translates to CASSQDLAGTDTQYF. The chain is built from TRBV4-1 and TRBJ2-3, with TRBD2 identical over 7 bases. This CDR3 has 15 amino acids. The V gene's germline CDR1 is MGHRA and CDR2 YSYEKL. V shed 0 bases and J 1 base; nucleotides not matched to a gene: 1.

The V gene is TRBV5-1, the J gene TRBJ2-5, with D possibly matching TRBD2 (6 bases). There are 16 residues in the CDR3. The V gene's germline CDR1 is SGHRS and CDR2 YFSETQ. Trimming stripped 3 bases from V and 1 base from J, with 16 bases between. CDR3 protein: CASSSSGAQGQETQYF. CDR3 nucleotides: TGCGCCAGCAGCTCCTCGGGAGCGCAAGGCCAAGAGACCCAGTACTTC.

J is TRBJ2-5 and V is TRBV5-1; D gene ambiguous. Germline V CDR1 and CDR2: SGHRS, YFSETQ. The CDR3 runs 12 residues. With 6 bases removed from V and 1 base from J, the gap between germline ends came to 7 bases. CDR3 bases: TGCGCCAGCACCGACTCCCAAGAGACCCAGTACTTC. As protein: CASTDSQETQYF.

Points on this clone: Distinct nucleotide sequences in the sample also encode this CDR3. The CDR3 DNA reads TGTGCCAGCCTGCGGGGCGGAACAGATACGCAGTATTTT. Encoded protein: CASLRGGTDTQYF. The V gene is TRBV6-1, the J gene TRBJ2-3; tentative D call: TRBD2 (6 bases). The CDR3 has 13 residues. V lost 8 bases and J 3 bases, leaving 12 bases between the germline ends. The germline V gene encodes CDR1 MNHNS and CDR2 SASEGT.

The genes are TRBV6-6 and TRBJ2-3; D might be TRBD2 (6 bases). The CDR3 covers 15 residues. In germline, CDR1 is MNHNY, CDR2 SVGAGI (reference sequence). The germline V and J ends were trimmed by 2 bases and 2 bases, with 11 bases remaining between them. The CDR3 DNA reads TGTGCCAGCAGTTACCGGGGGAGCTTCACAGATACGCAGTATTTT. The encoded protein is CASSYRGSFTDTQYF.